The T cell receptor (beta chain) under discussion was sequenced for a study of T cells expressing NK-cell markers. Study-wide background: Seven of eight sequenced donors tested HCMV-seropositive; one tested seronegative.

In the case of this clonotype: Antigen: not known.

The germline V gene has CDR1 DFQATT and CDR2 SNEGSKA (reference sequence). The CDR3 has 13 amino acids. Making the TCR beta cDNA relied on 5'RACE template switching with UMIs. TCRdb processed the 5' RACE reads again and assigns one entry to each CDR3 protein, with no DNA. The sample table includes roughly 450,000 distinct CDR3 sequences. Notes on the study in general: A few donors' CD3+CD56-NKG2C+ cells were dominated by the same clonotypes. Six or seven donors carried dominant NKG2C+ clonotypes that made up roughly 1.0-7.0% of their CD8+ T cells.

The genes are TRBV20-1 and TRBJ2-7. The sequence came from a woman between 45 and 65 years old in good health. The sequenced material came from blood T cells: a sorted CD56 or NKG2C T cell subset, CD4+ or CD8+ T cells, or bulk PBMC T cells (not recorded which). CDR3 region: CSARGEQFYEQYF.